This TCR beta chain was sequenced during a study of tumor and adjacent non-tumor tissue in lung cancer. The overall study: Patients comprised about eleven adenocarcinoma, a couple of squamous cell carcinoma and 1 small cell lung cancer.

RNA was extracted from bulk tissue without any cell sorting. Germline-derived CDR1 and CDR2 are MNHNY and SVGAGI (reference sequence). Trimming took 2 bases from V and 5 from J; bases not matched to a gene: 6. The length of the CDR3 is 14 residues. A modified ARM-PCR protocol with three rounds of nested PCR amplified TCRbeta. Each CDR3 protein is one row after TCRdb ran MiXCR on the multiplex PCR reads. The data hold about 70,000 distinct CDR3 sequences, with 73% observed a single time. This TCR came from a man aged 55-75 years with non-small cell lung cancer. The chain carries TRBV6-6 and TRBJ2-7, with 7 nucleotides matching TRBD2. Sequenced material: lung tumor tissue. The CDR3 region has the DNA TGTGCCAGCAGTTACGGGGGGGTCATGAACGAGCAGTACTTC. This translates into CASSYGGVMNEQYF.